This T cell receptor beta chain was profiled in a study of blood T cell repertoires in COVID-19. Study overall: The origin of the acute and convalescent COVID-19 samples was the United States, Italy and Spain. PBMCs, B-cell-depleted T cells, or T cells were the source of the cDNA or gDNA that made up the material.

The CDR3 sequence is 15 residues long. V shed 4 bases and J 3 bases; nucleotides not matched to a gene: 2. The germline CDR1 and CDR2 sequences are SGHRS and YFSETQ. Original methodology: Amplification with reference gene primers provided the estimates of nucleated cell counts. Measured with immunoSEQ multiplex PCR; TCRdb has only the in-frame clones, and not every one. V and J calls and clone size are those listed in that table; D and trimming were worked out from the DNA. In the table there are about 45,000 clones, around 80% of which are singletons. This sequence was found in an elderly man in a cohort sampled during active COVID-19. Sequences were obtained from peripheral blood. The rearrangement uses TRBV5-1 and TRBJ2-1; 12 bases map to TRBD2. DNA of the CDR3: TGCGCCAGCAGCCCTAGCGGGAGGGGCTACAATGAGCAGTTCTTC. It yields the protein CASSPSGRGYNEQFF.